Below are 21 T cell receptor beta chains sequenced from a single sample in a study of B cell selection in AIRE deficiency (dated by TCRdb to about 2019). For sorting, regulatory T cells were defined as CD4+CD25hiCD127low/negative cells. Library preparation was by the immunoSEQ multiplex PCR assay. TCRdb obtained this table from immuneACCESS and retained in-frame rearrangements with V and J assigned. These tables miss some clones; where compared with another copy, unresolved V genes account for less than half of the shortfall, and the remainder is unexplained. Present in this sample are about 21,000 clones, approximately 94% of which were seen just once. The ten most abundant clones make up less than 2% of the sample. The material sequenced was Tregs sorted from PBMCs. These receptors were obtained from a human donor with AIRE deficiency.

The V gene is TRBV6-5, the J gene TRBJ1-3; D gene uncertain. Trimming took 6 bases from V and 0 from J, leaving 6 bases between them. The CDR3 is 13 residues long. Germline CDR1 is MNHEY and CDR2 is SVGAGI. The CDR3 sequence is CASSRASGNTIYF. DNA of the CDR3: TGTGCCAGCAGCCGGGCCTCTGGAAACACCATATATTTT.

Written as DNA, the CDR3 is TGTGCCAGTAGTATAACAGGGGAAACCGGGGAGCTGTTTTTT. Its protein is CASSITGETGELFF. The chain combines TRBV19 with TRBJ2-2; 7 bases fit TRBD1. The germline gives CDR1 LNHDA, CDR2 SQIVND (reference sequence). The J segment lost 5 bases and the V segment lost 2 bases, leaving 2 bases of the junction unmatched. This CDR3 has 14 amino acids.

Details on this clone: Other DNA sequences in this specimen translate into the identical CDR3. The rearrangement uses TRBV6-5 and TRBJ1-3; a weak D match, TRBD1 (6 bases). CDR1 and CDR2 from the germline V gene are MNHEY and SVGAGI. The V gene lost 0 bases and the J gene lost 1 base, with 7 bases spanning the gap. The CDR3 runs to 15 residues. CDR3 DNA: TGTGCCAGCAGTTACTCAAGGGGGTCTGGAAACACCATATATTTT. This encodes CASSYSRGSGNTIYF.

CDR3 in amino acids: CASSAGGTSTDTQYF. The CDR3 bases are TGTGCCAGCAGTGCGGGCGGTACTAGCACAGATACGCAGTATTTT. The rearrangement links TRBV2 to TRBJ2-3; D call uncertain. The germline V gene encodes CDR1 SNHLY and CDR2 FYNNEI. The CDR3 sequence is 15 residues long. The V end was cut by 4 bases, the J end by 0 bases, with 11 bases between.

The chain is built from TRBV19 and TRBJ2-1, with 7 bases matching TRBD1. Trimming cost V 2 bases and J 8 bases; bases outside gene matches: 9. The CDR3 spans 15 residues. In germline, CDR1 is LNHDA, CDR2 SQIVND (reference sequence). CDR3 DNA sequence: TGTGCCAGTAGTATAAACCGACAGGGAGCTGATGAGCAGTTCTTC. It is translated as CASSINRQGADEQFF.

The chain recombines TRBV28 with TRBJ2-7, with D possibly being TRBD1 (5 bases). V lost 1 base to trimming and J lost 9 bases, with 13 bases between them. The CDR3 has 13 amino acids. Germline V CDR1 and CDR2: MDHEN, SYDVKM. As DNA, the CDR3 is TGTGCCAGCAGTTTATATGCGTGGGGCGGGCAGTACTTC. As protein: CASSLYAWGGQYF.

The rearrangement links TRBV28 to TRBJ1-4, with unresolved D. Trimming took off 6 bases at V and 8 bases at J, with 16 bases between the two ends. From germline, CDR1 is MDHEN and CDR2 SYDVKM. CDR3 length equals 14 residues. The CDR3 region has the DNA TGTGCCAGCAGCTTGTACTCGGCCCACGAAAAACTGTTTTTT. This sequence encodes CASSLYSAHEKLFF.

CDR3 sequence reads: CASSQEGTSLALYF. As DNA, the CDR3 is TGTGCCAGCAGCCAAGAAGGGACTAGCCTGGCTCTGTATTTT. V usage is TRBV4-2 and J usage is TRBJ2-3; TRBD2 matches at 9 bases. Germline trimming cut 0 bases from V and 14 bases from J; bases unmatched to any gene: 9. The CDR3 is made up of 14 amino acids. Germline loops: CDR1 LGHNA, CDR2 YNFKEQ.

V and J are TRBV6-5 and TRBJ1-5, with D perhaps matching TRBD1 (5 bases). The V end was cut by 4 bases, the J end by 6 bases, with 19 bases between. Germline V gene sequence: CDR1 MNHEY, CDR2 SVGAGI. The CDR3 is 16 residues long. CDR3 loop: CASSSLGTGVRQPQHF. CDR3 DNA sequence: TGTGCCAGCAGTTCCCTCGGGACGGGGGTTCGTCAGCCCCAGCATTTT.

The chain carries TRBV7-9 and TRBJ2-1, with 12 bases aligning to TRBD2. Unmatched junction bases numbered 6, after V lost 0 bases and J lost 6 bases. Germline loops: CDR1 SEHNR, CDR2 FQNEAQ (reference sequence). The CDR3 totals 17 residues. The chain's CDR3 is CASSLAPGLAGRNEQFF. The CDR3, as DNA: TGTGCCAGCAGCTTAGCGCCCGGACTAGCGGGGCGCAATGAGCAGTTCTTC.

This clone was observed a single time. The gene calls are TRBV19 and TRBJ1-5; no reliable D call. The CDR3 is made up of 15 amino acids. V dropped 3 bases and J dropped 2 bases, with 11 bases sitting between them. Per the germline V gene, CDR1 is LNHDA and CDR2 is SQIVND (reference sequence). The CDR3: CASSIQVIGNQPQHF. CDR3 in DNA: TGTGCCAGTAGTATTCAGGTAATCGGCAATCAGCCCCAGCATTTT.

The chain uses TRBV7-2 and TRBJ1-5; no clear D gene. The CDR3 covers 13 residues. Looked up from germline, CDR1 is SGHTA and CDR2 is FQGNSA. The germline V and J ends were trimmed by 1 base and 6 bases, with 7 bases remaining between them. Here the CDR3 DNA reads TGTGCCAGCAGCTTAGTGTTCGGTCAGCCCCAGCATTTT. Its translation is CASSLVFGQPQHF.

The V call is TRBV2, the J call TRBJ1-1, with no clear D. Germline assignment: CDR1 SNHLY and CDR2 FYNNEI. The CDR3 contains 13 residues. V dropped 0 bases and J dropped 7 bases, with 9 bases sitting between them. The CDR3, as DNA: TGTGCCAGCAGTGAAGCTCGGGGAGGTGAAGCTTTCTTT. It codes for CASSEARGGEAFF.

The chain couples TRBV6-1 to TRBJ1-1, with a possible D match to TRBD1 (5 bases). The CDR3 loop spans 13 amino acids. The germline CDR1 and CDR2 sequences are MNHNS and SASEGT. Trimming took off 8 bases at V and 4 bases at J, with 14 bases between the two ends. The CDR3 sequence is CASRYGGPTEAFF. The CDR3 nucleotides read TGTGCCAGCCGTTATGGGGGTCCCACTGAAGCTTTCTTT.

In nucleotides, the CDR3 is TGCAGCGTTGGCTCCGGGGGCGCGACTGAAGCTTTCTTT. Translating gives CSVGSGGATEAFF. The chain carries TRBV29-1 and TRBJ1-1; D is perhaps TRBD1 (6 bases). V lost 4 bases to trimming and J lost 5 bases, with 14 bases between them. Germline assignment: CDR1 SQVTM and CDR2 ANQGSEA. CDR3 length: 13 residues.

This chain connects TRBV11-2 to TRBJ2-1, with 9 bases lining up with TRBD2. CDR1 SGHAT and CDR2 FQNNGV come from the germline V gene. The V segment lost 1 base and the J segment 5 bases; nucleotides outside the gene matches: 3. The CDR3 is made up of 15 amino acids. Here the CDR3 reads CASSLGLAGNNEQFF. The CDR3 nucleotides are TGTGCCAGCAGCTTAGGGCTAGCGGGAAACAATGAGCAGTTCTTC.

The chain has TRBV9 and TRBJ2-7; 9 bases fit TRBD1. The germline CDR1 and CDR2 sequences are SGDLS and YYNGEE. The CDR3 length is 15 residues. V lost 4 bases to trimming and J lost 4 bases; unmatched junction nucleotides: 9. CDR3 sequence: CASSTQGAGIYEQYF. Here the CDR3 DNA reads TGTGCCAGCAGCACACAGGGGGCGGGTATATACGAGCAGTACTTC. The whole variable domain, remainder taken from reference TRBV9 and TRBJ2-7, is DSGVTQTPKHLITATGQRVTLRCSPRSGDLSVYWYQQSLDQGLQFLIQYYNGEERAKGNILERFSAQQFPDLHSELNLSSLELGDSALYFCASSTQGAGIYEQYFGPGTRLTVT.

CDR3 region: CAWNPRPRLAASYEQYF. Written as DNA, the CDR3 is TGTGCCTGGAACCCACGTCCTCGACTAGCGGCCTCCTACGAGCAGTACTTC. This chain links TRBV30 with TRBJ2-7, with TRBD2 matching over 9 bases. CDR3 size: 17 residues. From germline, CDR1 is GTSNPN and CDR2 SVGIG (reference sequence). With V trimmed by 4 bases and J by 0 bases, 13 bases remained unmatched.

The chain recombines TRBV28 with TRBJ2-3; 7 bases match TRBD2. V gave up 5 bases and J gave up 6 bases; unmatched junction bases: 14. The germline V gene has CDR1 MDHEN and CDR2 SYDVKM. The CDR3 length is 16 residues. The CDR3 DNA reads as TGTGCCAGCAGTCTGGCAAGCGGGACCACAAAGGATACGCAGTATTTT. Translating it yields CASSLASGTTKDTQYF.

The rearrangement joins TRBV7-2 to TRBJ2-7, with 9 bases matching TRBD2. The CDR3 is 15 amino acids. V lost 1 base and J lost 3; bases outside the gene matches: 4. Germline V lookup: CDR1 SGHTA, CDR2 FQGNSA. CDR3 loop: CASSLVRSGSYEQYF. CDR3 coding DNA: TGTGCCAGCAGCTTAGTACGTAGCGGGAGCTACGAGCAGTACTTC.

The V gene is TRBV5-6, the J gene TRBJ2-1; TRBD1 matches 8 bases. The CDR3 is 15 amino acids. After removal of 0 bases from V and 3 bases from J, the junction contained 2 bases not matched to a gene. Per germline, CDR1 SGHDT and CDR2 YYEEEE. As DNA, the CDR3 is TGTGCCAGCAGCTTGGTTGACAGGGGCTACAATGAGCAGTTCTTC. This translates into CASSLVDRGYNEQFF.